Included here is one TCR beta chain sequence, with context. One junction end does not reproduce the germline sequence, and a read error may be involved. This sample is drawn from a study of blood T cells in healthy people across ages. Using a J-beta primer mix together with a sample-barcoded 5' primer, a second PCR was run for about 6 to 11 cycles. No fewer than 3 million CDR3-containing paired-end reads came from each sample. Via MiXCR, TCRdb re-called the 5' RACE reads, giving one row per CDR3 protein. The repertoire has around 1,100,000 distinct CDR3 sequences, roughly two fifths of them found once; the top ten carry about an eighth. This CDR3 is 16 amino acids long. The germline V gene has CDR1 SGDLS and CDR2 YYNGEE.

The sequence was collected from a man between 18 and 29 years old in good health. Specimen: blood. The chain couples TRBV9 to TRBJ1-6; D gene unclear. The CDR3 protein is CVSSVGYSGRDSPLHF. The CDR3 nucleotides are TGTGTCAGCAGCGTCGGCTATTCGGGTAGGGATTCACCCCTCCACTTT.